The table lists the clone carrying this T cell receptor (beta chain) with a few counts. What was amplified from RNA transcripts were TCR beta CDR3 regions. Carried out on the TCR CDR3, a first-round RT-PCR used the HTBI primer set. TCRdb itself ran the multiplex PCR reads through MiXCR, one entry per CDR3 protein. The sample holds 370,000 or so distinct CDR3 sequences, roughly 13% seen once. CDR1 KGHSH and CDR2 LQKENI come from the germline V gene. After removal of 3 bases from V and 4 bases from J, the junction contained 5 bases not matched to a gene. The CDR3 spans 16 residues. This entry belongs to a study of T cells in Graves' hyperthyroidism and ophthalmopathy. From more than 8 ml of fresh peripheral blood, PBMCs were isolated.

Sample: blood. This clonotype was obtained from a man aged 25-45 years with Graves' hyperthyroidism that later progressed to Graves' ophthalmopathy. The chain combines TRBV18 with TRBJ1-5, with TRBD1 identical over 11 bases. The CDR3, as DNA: TGTGCCAGCTCACCCCCGGGACAGGGGGTAAATCAGCCCCAGCATTTT. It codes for CASSPPGQGVNQPQHF.